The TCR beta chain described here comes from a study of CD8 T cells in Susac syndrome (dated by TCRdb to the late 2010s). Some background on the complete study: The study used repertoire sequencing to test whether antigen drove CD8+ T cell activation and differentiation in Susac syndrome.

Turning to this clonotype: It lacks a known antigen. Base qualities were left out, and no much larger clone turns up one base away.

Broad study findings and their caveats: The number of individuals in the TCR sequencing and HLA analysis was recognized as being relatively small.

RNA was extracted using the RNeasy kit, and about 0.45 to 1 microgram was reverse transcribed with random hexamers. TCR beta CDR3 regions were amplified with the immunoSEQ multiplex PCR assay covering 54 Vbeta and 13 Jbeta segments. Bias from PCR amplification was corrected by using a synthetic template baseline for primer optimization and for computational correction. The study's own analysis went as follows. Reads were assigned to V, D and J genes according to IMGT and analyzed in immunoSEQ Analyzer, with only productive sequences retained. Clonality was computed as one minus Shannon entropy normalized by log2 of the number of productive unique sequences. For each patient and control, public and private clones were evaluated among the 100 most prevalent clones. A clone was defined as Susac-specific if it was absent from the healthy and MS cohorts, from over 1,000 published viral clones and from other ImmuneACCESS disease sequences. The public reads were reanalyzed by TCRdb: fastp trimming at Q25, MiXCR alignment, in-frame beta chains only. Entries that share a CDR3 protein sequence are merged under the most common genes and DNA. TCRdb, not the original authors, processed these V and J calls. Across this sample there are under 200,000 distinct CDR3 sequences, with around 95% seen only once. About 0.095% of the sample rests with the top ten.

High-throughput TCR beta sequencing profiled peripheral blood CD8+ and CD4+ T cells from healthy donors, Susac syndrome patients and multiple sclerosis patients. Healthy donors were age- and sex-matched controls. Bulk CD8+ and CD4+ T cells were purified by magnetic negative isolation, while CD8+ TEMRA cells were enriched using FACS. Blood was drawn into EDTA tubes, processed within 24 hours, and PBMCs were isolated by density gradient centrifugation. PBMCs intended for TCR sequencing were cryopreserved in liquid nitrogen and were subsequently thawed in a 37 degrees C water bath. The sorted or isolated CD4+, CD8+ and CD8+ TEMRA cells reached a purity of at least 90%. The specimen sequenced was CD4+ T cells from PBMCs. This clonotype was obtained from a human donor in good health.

The CDR3 reads CSARWPPISDTQYF. The DNA sequence follows: TGCAGTGCTAGATGGCCGCCGATATCAGATACGCAGTATTTT. The sequence joins TRBV20-1 to TRBJ2-3; the D segment cannot be called with confidence. From the germline V gene (reference sequence), CDR1 is DFQATT and CDR2 is SNEGSKA. V was cut back by 2 bases and J by 4 bases, leaving a gap of 13 bases between them. The CDR3 sequence holds 14 residues, the cysteine and phenylalanine included. Of all the DNA, just the CDR3 is kept, 42 bases in frame from base 1.